This T cell receptor (beta chain) was recovered during a study of blood T cell repertoires in COVID-19. Sequenced by immunoSEQ multiplex PCR; TCRdb stores in-frame clones only, minus some. The top ten hold around 1.5% of the sample, which has roughly 300,000 clones, over 70% seen once. J gave up 10 bases and V 0 bases, and 3 bases lay outside the gene matches. The CDR3 is 14 residues long. CDR1 is KGHSH, CDR2 LQKENI, per germline. This sequence originates from a woman in her 40s who had recovered from COVID-19. J is TRBJ2-1 and V is TRBV18; 10 bases agree with TRBD2. Source material: peripheral blood. CDR3 DNA sequence: TGTGCCAGCTCACCACCGAAACTAGCGGGAGAGCAGTTCTTC. This translates into CASSPPKLAGEQFF.